A selection of T cell receptor beta chains follows, all from one sample in a study of T cell responses to AZD1222 COVID-19 vaccine. Clones were read by immunoSEQ multiplex PCR, and TCRdb kept only the in-frame ones, dropping some. The sample consists of 150,000 to 200,000 clones, more than 85% of them appearing once. The source material was peripheral blood, sampled on day 0 of AZD1222 vaccination. The receptors were gathered from an adult in good health. Both conserved end residues are part of each CDR3. Fields, in order: J gene, CDR3 length, clone size, D gene, V gene, CDR3 protein, CDR3 DNA. D genes are given only for firm matches. Some rows have no size entry. The others give once, few or many, or a class for an expanded clone.

>TRBJ2-3|14|once|TRBD2|TRBV7-3
CASSLRRESDTQYF
TGTGCCAGCAGCTTAAGGCGGGAGTCAGATACGCAGTATTTT
>TRBJ1-4|15|NA|NA|TRBV3-1/TRBV3-2
CASSPRQAGREKLFF
TGTGCCAGCAGCCCGAGACAGGCCGGAAGAGAAAAACTGTTTTTT
>TRBJ1-5|20|NA|NA|TRBV21-1
CASSKALGVQRLAINQPQHF
TGTGCCAGCAGCAAAGCCTTGGGGGTCCAACGTCTAGCAATCAATCAGCCCCAGCATTTT
>TRBJ2-3|15|NA|TRBD2|TRBV9
CASSSGTRGGDTQYF
TGTGCCAGCAGCTCCGGGACTAGGGGAGGAGATACGCAGTATTTT
>TRBJ2-7|11|few|NA|TRBV2
CASSEGGTAVF
TGTGCCAGCAGTGAAGGTGGGACTGCCGTTTTC
>TRBJ1-1|15|NA|TRBD1|TRBV20-1
CSASPGQVMNTEAFF
TGCAGTGCTAGTCCGGGACAGGTTATGAACACTGAAGCTTTCTTT
>TRBJ1-5|12|NA|NA|TRBV12-3/TRBV12-4
CATGGWDQPQHF
TGTGCCACAGGAGGGTGGGATCAGCCCCAGCATTTT
>TRBJ2-2|15|NA|NA|TRBV19
CASSIVARRTGELFF
TGTGCCAGTAGTATTGTGGCTAGGAGGACCGGGGAGCTGTTTTTT
>TRBJ2-3|17|once|TRBD2|TRBV19
CASSPRTSGPSTDTQYF
TGTGCCAGTAGTCCCCGGACTAGCGGACCTAGCACAGATACGCAGTATTTT
>TRBJ1-5|16|NA|TRBD1|TRBV10-3
CATSPQGGEYGQPQHF
TGTGCCACAAGCCCCCAGGGGGGGGAGTATGGTCAGCCCCAGCATTTT
>TRBJ2-7|14|few|NA|TRBV6-2/TRBV6-3
CASSYLEVSYEQYF
TGTGCCAGCAGTTATTTGGAGGTCTCCTACGAGCAGTACTTC
>TRBJ1-5|13|NA|NA|TRBV7-2
CASSLRGDQPQHF
TGTGCCAGCAGCCTGCGCGGGGACCAGCCCCAGCATTTT
>TRBJ1-2|16|NA|NA|TRBV2
CASSEVGGRRDYGYTF
TGTGCCAGCAGTGAAGTAGGGGGGCGACGTGACTATGGCTACACCTTC
>TRBJ1-1|14|NA|TRBD1|TRBV7-9
CASSSDRGRTEAFF
TGTGCCAGCAGTTCGGACAGGGGTAGGACTGAAGCTTTCTTT
>TRBJ2-3|13|NA|NA|TRBV19
CASSTGLADTQYF
TGTGCCAGTAGCACAGGTTTGGCGGATACGCAGTATTTT
>TRBJ1-5|16|NA|NA|TRBV4-1
CASSQVVGGKNQPQHF
TGCGCCAGCAGCCAAGTAGTGGGGGGGAAAAATCAGCCCCAGCATTTT
>TRBJ1-1|13|NA|NA|TRBV28
CAGRDNMNTEAFF
TGTGCCGGAAGAGACAACATGAACACTGAAGCTTTCTTT
>TRBJ1-6|17|NA|TRBD1|TRBV11-2
CASSLGWRTGNNSPLHF
TGTGCCAGCAGCTTAGGGTGGCGGACAGGGAATAATTCACCCCTCCACTTT
>TRBJ2-1|17|NA|TRBD1|TRBV7-4
CASSLVRGDRGDNEQFF
TGTGCCAGCAGCTTAGTTAGGGGGGACAGGGGTGACAATGAGCAGTTCTTC
>TRBJ1-1|16|NA|NA|TRBV4-1
CASSQDKRQGGTEAFF
TGCGCCAGCAGCCAAGATAAGCGGCAGGGAGGCACTGAAGCTTTCTTT
>TRBJ2-1|13|NA|NA|TRBV7-9
CASSLGGREEQFF
TGTGCCAGCAGCTTAGGCGGCCGTGAGGAGCAGTTCTTC
>TRBJ2-5|15|NA|TRBD1|TRBV4-1
CASSHPQGDPGPQYF
TGCGCCAGCAGCCACCCACAGGGGGATCCAGGCCCCCAGTACTTC
>TRBJ1-3|11|NA|NA|TRBV14
CASGAANTIYF
TGTGCCAGCGGGGCTGCGAACACCATATATTTT
>TRBJ1-2|13|NA|NA|TRBV6-4
CASSDGGVYGYTF
TGTGCCAGCAGTGACGGGGGCGTCTATGGCTACACCTTC
>TRBJ1-6|16|few|TRBD1|TRBV28
CASSLYGQGINSPLHF
TGTGCCAGCAGTTTATACGGACAGGGAATTAATTCACCCCTCCACTTT
>TRBJ1-3|13|NA|NA|TRBV5-6
CASSGLIRDTIYF
TGTGCCAGCAGCGGGTTAATTAGGGACACCATATATTTT
>TRBJ2-3|18|NA|TRBD2|TRBV9
CASSVELVAGGSTDTQYF
TGTGCCAGCAGCGTAGAGCTGGTAGCGGGGGGGAGCACAGATACGCAGTATTTT
>TRBJ2-7|16|NA|NA|TRBV5-1
CASSLADAGGYYEQYF
TGCGCCAGCAGCTTGGCCGATGCAGGAGGGTACTACGAGCAGTACTTC
>TRBJ2-7|15|NA|TRBD2|TRBV5-1
CASSGGLAVSYEQYF
TGCGCCAGCAGCGGGGGACTAGCGGTCTCCTACGAGCAGTACTTC